The clone carrying this TCR beta chain has just a few counts. Antigen unknown. CDR3 regions were amplified by Arm-PCR using iRepertoire HTBI primers to build TCR beta libraries. TCRdb ran MiXCR on the multiplex PCR reads and lists one entry per CDR3 protein. The table has roughly 300,000 distinct CDR3 sequences, around a fifth seen once. Trimming took 3 bases from V and 0 from J; bases not matched to a gene: 2. The V gene's germline CDR1 is DFQATT and CDR2 SNEGSKA (reference sequence). CDR3 length: 16 amino acids. Time point given: persistent/refractory GD, antithyroid drugs over 5 years with positive TRAb. RNA extracted from PBMCs served as the sequencing template. The peripheral blood volume drawn was around 10 milliliters, and it was collected into EDTA tubes. These data belong to a study of regulatory T cells in long-lasting Graves disease. Findings and caveats of the study: The number of shared public clonotypes was higher in persistent patients (approximately 2,600) than new patients (more than 850).

The chain uses TRBV20-1 and TRBJ2-7; 16 bases agree with TRBD2. Material: peripheral blood mononuclear cells (PBMCs), obtained when the disease was refractory, from a patient treated with antithyroid drugs. This receptor was obtained from a female donor with Graves disease. The CDR3 nucleotides are TGCAGTGCTAGGGGACTAGCGGGAGGGGGCTCCTACGAGCAGTACTTC. Translation: CSARGLAGGGSYEQYF.